The 9 T cell receptor beta chains given below trace back to one sample, sequenced in a study of human T cells and chemical hapten exposure (dated by TCRdb to about 2021). This specimen's time point label, per the study, means: patch test 3, about 24 weeks after DPC sensitization. Explained via the paper, the treatment or condition label denotes: therapeutic diphenylcyclopropenone sensitization with weekly scalp DPC. Library preparation was by RACE. Sequenced using a NextSeq 500. The public reads were reprocessed in TCRdb via fastp at Q25 and MiXCR, keeping in-frame beta chains. Rows matching on CDR3 protein sequence are summarized as one entry with the most common DNA and genes. Counted in this sample were 100,000 or so distinct CDR3 sequences; around 35% of them appeared once. The top ten clonotypes cover roughly 2.5% of the sample. The material sequenced was whole blood, taken in connection with sensitization to the hapten diphenylcyclopropenone (DPC). These receptors were obtained from a man aged 40-49 years with alopecia areata. Some clones in this sample may be carry-over from other donors' samples.

The chain recombines TRBV18 with TRBJ1-1; no clear D. Trimming pared 3 bases from V and 1 base from J, leaving 6 bases between. Germline CDR1 and CDR2: KGHSH and LQKENI. The CDR3 sequence is 13 residues long. This chain's CDR3 is CASSPTGNTEAFF. DNA for the CDR3: TGTGCCAGCTCACCGACCGGGAACACTGAAGCTTTCTTT.

This clonotype appeared a few times. This sequence joins TRBV29-1 and TRBJ2-3; 11 bases are a match to TRBD2. Germline trimming cut 3 bases from V and 1 base from J; bases unmatched to any gene: 6. This CDR3 comprises 16 residues. CDR1 and CDR2 (germline): SQVTM, ANQGSEA. CDR3 region: CSVESLAGGGTDTQYF. The CDR3, as DNA: TGCAGCGTTGAGAGCCTAGCGGGAGGCGGCACAGATACGCAGTATTTT.

The chain couples TRBV28 to TRBJ2-1; the D gene is possibly TRBD1 (6 bases). The germline V and J ends were trimmed by 5 bases and 0 bases, with 11 bases remaining between them. Per the germline V gene, CDR1 is MDHEN and CDR2 is SYDVKM. The CDR3 sequence is 15 residues long. The CDR3 loop is CASSRDTRSYNEQFF. The CDR3 bases are TGTGCCAGCAGTCGGGACACCCGCTCCTACAATGAGCAGTTCTTC.

This clonotype was picked up a small number of times. This rearrangement joins TRBV6-2 or TRBV6-3 to TRBJ2-7; the D gene is possibly TRBD2 (6 bases). Trimming took off 5 bases at V and 1 base at J, with 15 bases between the two ends. The CDR3 covers 15 residues. Germline V gene data show CDR1 as MNHEY and CDR2 as SVGEGT. The CDR3 DNA follows: TGTGCCAGCAGTACCTCCGGGAGAAGTTCCTACGAGCAGTACGTC. Amino acid sequence: CASSTSGRSSYEQYV.

This clonotype has a handful of counts. This sequence joins TRBV6-2 or TRBV6-3 and TRBJ2-3; maybe TRBD1 (5 bases). Between the trimmed V and J ends, which lost 2 bases and 0 bases, there was a span of 15 bases. CDR3 size: 17 residues. Looked up from germline, CDR1 is MNHEY and CDR2 is SVGEGT. The CDR3 reads CASSYDQGGMSTDTQYF. Here the CDR3 DNA reads TGTGCCAGCAGTTACGATCAGGGCGGTATGAGCACAGATACGCAGTATTTT.

The CDR3 protein is CASSRGTGTGNQPQHF. Here the CDR3 DNA reads TGCGCCAGCAGCCGAGGTACAGGGACGGGCAATCAGCCCCAGCATTTT. V is TRBV4-1 and J is TRBJ1-5, with a possible D match to TRBD1 (6 bases). The CDR3 loop spans 16 amino acids. The germline CDR1 and CDR2 sequences are MGHRA and YSYEKL. V gave up 4 bases and J gave up 2 bases, with 15 bases separating them.

This chain joins TRBV20-1 and TRBJ1-2; D perhaps matches TRBD1 (6 bases). With 1 base removed from V and 3 bases from J, the gap between germline ends came to 15 bases. The CDR3 runs to 15 residues. Germline V gene lookup returns CDR1 DFQATT and CDR2 SNEGSKA (reference sequence). The CDR3 protein is CSARGGGRGYYGYTF. The CDR3 DNA reads as TGCAGTGCTAGAGGGGGGGGGCGCGGGTACTATGGCTACACCTTC.

This clonotype was picked up a small number of times. The J gene is TRBJ2-7, the V gene TRBV5-1, with 11 positions matching TRBD1. Unmatched junction bases numbered 7, after V lost 4 bases and J lost 7 bases. Germline CDR1 reads SGHRS; CDR2 reads YFSETQ. The CDR3 sequence is 14 residues long. The CDR3 DNA reads as TGCGCCAGCAGCCACGGACAGGGGGCTACAGAGCAGTACGTC. It yields the protein CASSHGQGATEQYV.

The V gene is TRBV6-1, the J gene TRBJ2-3; D might be TRBD2 (7 bases). The CDR3 runs 15 residues. In germline, CDR1 is MNHNS, CDR2 SASEGT. Between the trimmed V and J ends, which lost 10 bases and 0 bases, there was a span of 17 bases. The CDR3 loop is CATTEGGGSTDTQYF. Here the CDR3 DNA reads TGTGCCACAACCGAAGGGGGAGGGAGCACAGATACGCAGTATTTT.